Below, 18 T cell receptor beta chains from the same sample are listed, as sequenced in a study of T-cell memory formation after mild COVID-19. TCRdb processed the 5' RACE reads anew with MiXCR; each CDR3 protein has one entry. This table holds around 400,000 distinct CDR3 sequences, roughly a quarter found once. Material: PBMCs or a T cell subset sorted from them (not recorded which). These receptors originate from an adult woman who had mild COVID-19 (a few samples of this study predate the infection). Cell type and time point are not known.

The CDR3 here is CASSLADYREQFF. CDR3 sequence (DNA): TGCGCCAGCAGCTTGGCCGACTATCGTGAGCAGTTCTTC. The chain carries TRBV5-1 and TRBJ2-1, with D tentatively TRBD2 (5 bases). This CDR3 has 13 residues. The germline V gene encodes CDR1 SGHRS and CDR2 YFSETQ. Between the trimmed V and J ends, which lost 0 bases and 9 bases, there was a span of 10 bases.

This clonotype was picked up a small number of times. The chain has TRBV19 and TRBJ2-4, with D possibly being TRBD2 (5 bases). The CDR3 is made up of 15 amino acids. Trimming cost V 3 bases and J 0 bases, with 9 bases left between them. Germline V gives CDR1 LNHDA, CDR2 SQIVND (reference sequence). The DNA of the CDR3 is TGTGCCAGTAGTATGTATAGCGCAGCCAAAAACATTCAGTACTTC. It yields the protein CASSMYSAAKNIQYF.

This clonotype has only a few counts. CDR3 nucleotides: TGCAGCGTTGTTGGCAGTAGAAACATTCAGTACTTC. Protein sequence: CSVVGSRNIQYF. The chain combines TRBV29-1 with TRBJ2-4; D gene uncertain. V was shortened by 4 bases and J by 6 bases, with 10 bases between the two germline ends. Germline-derived CDR1 and CDR2 are SQVTM and ANQGSEA. The CDR3 runs to 12 residues.

The chain recombines TRBV6-2 or TRBV6-3 with TRBJ1-5; D remains unclear. The CDR3 consists of 15 residues. Trimming pared 2 bases from V and 0 bases from J, leaving 8 bases between. CDR1 is MNHEY and CDR2 is SVGEGT in the germline V gene. Here the CDR3 reads CASSYVGYSNQPQHF. DNA of the CDR3: TGTGCCAGCAGTTACGTGGGGTATAGCAATCAGCCCCAGCATTTT.

This chain uses TRBV19 with TRBJ1-2; D gene uncertain. The CDR3 totals 15 residues. CDR1 LNHDA and CDR2 SQIVND come from the germline V gene (reference sequence). Trimming left V 8 bases short and J 8 bases short, with 24 bases between. The DNA for the CDR3 is TGTGCCAGTCGGATGATTCCGTTGGGGAGGGAAGGCTACACCTTC. Translated, it gives CASRMIPLGREGYTF.

This clonotype appeared a few times. The rearrangement links TRBV29-1 to TRBJ2-3; 7 positions agree with TRBD2. There are 14 residues in the CDR3. Unmatched junction bases numbered 10, after V lost 8 bases and J lost 2 bases. Per the germline V gene, CDR1 is SQVTM and CDR2 is ANQGSEA. The CDR3: CSTTLADNTDTQYF. CDR3 in DNA: TGCAGCACTACCCTAGCGGACAACACAGATACGCAGTATTTT.

The chain couples TRBV6-5 to TRBJ2-7; D perhaps matches TRBD1 (6 bases). With 5 bases removed from V and 6 bases from J, the gap between germline ends came to 20 bases. The CDR3 contains 15 residues. The germline V gene encodes CDR1 MNHEY and CDR2 SVGAGI. The CDR3 DNA is TGTGCCAGCAGTCCACTCGGACAGTCCCAACTCGAGCAGTACTTC. As protein: CASSPLGQSQLEQYF.

The chain is built from TRBV18 and TRBJ1-4; D is possibly TRBD1 (5 bases). The germline V gene encodes CDR1 KGHSH and CDR2 LQKENI. The CDR3 length is 15 residues. The germline V and J ends were trimmed by 0 bases and 7 bases, with 12 bases remaining between them. The CDR3 reads CASSPPSGASEKLFF. The CDR3 DNA reads TGTGCCAGCTCACCACCGTCCGGGGCAAGTGAAAAACTGTTTTTT.

This chain links TRBV11-2 with TRBJ1-2, with 7 nucleotides matching TRBD1. Germline V gene data show CDR1 as SGHAT and CDR2 as FQNNGV. With 2 bases clipped from V and 3 bases from J, the junction kept 12 bases outside the gene matches. CDR3 length: 17 residues. In DNA form, the CDR3 reads TGTGCCAGCAGCTTAACAAATTCAGGGGGAGAGGACTATGGCTACACCTTC. This encodes CASSLTNSGGEDYGYTF.

The chain combines TRBV27 with TRBJ1-2; TRBD1 matches 7 bases. This CDR3 is built from 13 residues. The ends lost 5 bases at V and 6 bases at J; junction bases unmatched: 6. In germline, CDR1 is MNHEY, CDR2 SMNVEV (reference sequence). The CDR3 DNA sequence: TGTGCCAGCAGTGACAGGGCCAGTAATGGCTACACCTTC. Encoded protein: CASSDRASNGYTF.

The V gene is TRBV3-1, the J gene TRBJ1-5; 10 positions agree with TRBD1. Germline values: CDR1 LGHDT, CDR2 YNNKEL (reference sequence). The CDR3 runs 15 residues. With 1 base clipped from V and 7 bases from J, the junction kept 4 bases outside the gene matches. CDR3 region: CASSQAGQGIQPQHF. CDR3 nucleotide sequence: TGTGCCAGCAGCCAAGCGGGACAGGGGATACAGCCCCAGCATTTT.

This clonotype appeared many times. J is TRBJ2-6 and V is TRBV18, with no clear D. The V gene's germline CDR1 is KGHSH and CDR2 LQKENI. V lost 8 bases to trimming and J lost 0 bases, with 11 bases between them. The CDR3 extends over 15 amino acids. This CDR3 is CASSPRGSGANVLTF. In nucleotides, the CDR3 is TGTGCCAGCAGCCCCCGAGGCTCTGGGGCCAACGTCCTGACTTTC.

The V and J genes are TRBV7-2 and TRBJ2-1; D perhaps matches TRBD2 (5 bases). This CDR3 is built from 15 residues. Trimming removed 3 bases at V and 0 bases at J, with 9 bases between. Germline CDR1 is SGHTA and CDR2 is FQGNSA. CDR3 DNA sequence: TGTGCCAGCAGCTTCGGACTGAGCTCCTACAATGAGCAGTTCTTC. The encoded protein is CASSFGLSSYNEQFF.

This clonotype showed up just a few times. The rearrangement links TRBV19 to TRBJ1-6; possible D gene TRBD1, 6 bases. There are 14 residues in the CDR3. V was clipped by 3 bases and J by 14 bases, with 17 bases between them. Germline CDR1 reads LNHDA; CDR2 reads SQIVND (reference sequence). This CDR3 is CASSIRGTPGSLHF. CDR3 coding DNA: TGTGCCAGTAGTATCCGGGGGACACCCGGTTCCCTCCACTTT.

In this sample, this clonotype turned up a few times. The V gene is TRBV12-5, the J gene TRBJ2-1; 10 nucleotides agree with TRBD2. Germline CDR1 LGHNT, CDR2 FRNRAP. V lost 6 bases, J lost 8 bases, and 10 bases stayed unmatched. CDR3 length equals 15 residues. The CDR3 is CASGFPSGSLDEQFF. The CDR3 nucleotides are TGTGCTAGTGGGTTCCCTAGCGGGAGTCTGGATGAGCAGTTCTTC.

This sequence joins TRBV7-9 and TRBJ2-3; 9 nucleotides agree with TRBD2. This CDR3 contains 16 residues. V lost 3 bases and J lost 3; bases outside the gene matches: 7. Germline assignment: CDR1 SEHNR and CDR2 FQNEAQ (reference sequence). The CDR3 DNA is TGTGCCAGCAGCTTTCCGCGGGGGGGTAATACAGATACGCAGTATTTT. Residues: CASSFPRGGNTDTQYF.

V gene TRBV18 combines with J gene TRBJ2-1; D is perhaps TRBD1 (5 bases). The CDR3 sequence is 13 residues long. Germline CDR1 and CDR2: KGHSH and LQKENI. V lost 5 bases to trimming and J lost 10 bases, with 15 bases between them. The CDR3 region is CASSEIQGLEQFF. The CDR3 coding sequence is TGTGCCAGCTCAGAAATCCAGGGCCTCGAGCAGTTCTTC. The full variable domain, rest sourced from reference TRBV18 and TRBJ2-1, is NAGVMQNPRHLVRRRGQEARLRCSPMKGHSHVYWYRQLPEEGLKFMVYLQKENIIDESGMPKERFSAEFPKEGPSILRIQQVVRGDSAAYFCASSEIQGLEQFFGPGTRLTVL.

This rearrangement joins TRBV3-1 to TRBJ2-7; D possibly corresponds to TRBD1 (5 bases). Looked up from germline, CDR1 is LGHDT and CDR2 is YNNKEL (reference sequence). This CDR3 is built from 18 residues. Deletions cut 4 bases from V and 2 bases from J, with 24 bases between. CDR3 sequence: CASSPVMGQAGNAYEQYF. The DNA for the CDR3 is TGTGCCAGCAGCCCAGTAATGGGGCAAGCAGGTAACGCCTACGAGCAGTACTTC.